This is a list of T cell receptor beta chains from one sample in a study of shared clonotypes between healthy human individuals. Clones were read by immunoSEQ multiplex PCR, and TCRdb kept only the in-frame ones, dropping some. This table has 2 million to 3 million clones, approximately 93% appearing once. The sample consisted of naive CD4+ T cells from PBMCs. The receptors shown here come from a man younger than 30 in good health. Some clones in this sample may be carry-over from other donors' samples. Each CDR3 is given with its conserved first and last residue. The D gene is left open where the match is weak. Rows may omit the clone size; those that give it use once, few, many or a size class.

TRBV7-2,.,TRBD2,TRBJ2-7,CASNTGGRYEQYF,TGTGCCAGCAACACAGGCGGGAGGTACGAGCAGTACTTC
TRBV11-2,.,.,TRBJ2-7,CASSLAVGKGEQYF,TGTGCCAGCAGCTTAGCGGTGGGGAAGGGCGAGCAGTACTTC
TRBV6-1,.,TRBD2,TRBJ2-1,CASSEGAGGLYNEQFF,TGTGCCAGCAGTGAAGGAGCGGGAGGGCTCTACAATGAGCAGTTCTTC
TRBV7-9,.,.,TRBJ2-1,CASSLVRGSGEQFF,TGTGCCAGCAGCTTAGTTCGGGGCTCTGGTGAGCAGTTCTTC
TRBV27,.,.,TRBJ2-7,CAGYQGAEQYF,TGTGCCGGATACCAGGGCGCCGAGCAGTACTTC
TRBV4-1,.,TRBD2,TRBJ2-7,CASSQKSGSLQYEQYF,TGCGCCAGCAGCCAGAAAAGCGGGAGCCTACAGTACGAGCAGTACTTC
TRBV9,.,.,TRBJ2-2,CASSQLSTGELFF,TGTGCCAGCAGCCAGTTGAGCACCGGGGAGCTGTTTTTT
TRBV14,.,.,TRBJ2-7,CASSHFSWSPTSYEQYF,TGTGCCAGCAGCCATTTTTCGTGGAGCCCAACCTCCTACGAGCAGTACTTC
TRBV30,.,TRBD1,TRBJ1-5,CAWSGGQGQDQPQHF,TGTGCCTGGAGCGGCGGACAGGGGCAGGATCAGCCCCAGCATTTT
TRBV27,.,TRBD1,TRBJ1-2,CASSRGQGATGYTF,TGTGCCAGCAGTAGGGGACAGGGGGCAACTGGCTACACCTTC
TRBV19,few,TRBD2,TRBJ2-6,CASSTGGGSGANVLTF,TGTGCCAGTAGTACCGGGGGGGGCTCTGGGGCCAACGTCCTGACTTTC
TRBV11-2,.,.,TRBJ2-5,CASSEGRKETQYF,TGTGCCAGCAGCGAAGGACGGAAAGAGACCCAGTACTTC
TRBV2,.,.,TRBJ2-7,CASSGMGAGEQYF,TGTGCCAGCAGTGGGATGGGAGCGGGCGAGCAGTACTTC
TRBV2,.,.,TRBJ2-6,CASSGRGNTGANVLTF,TGTGCCAGCAGTGGTAGGGGGAACACTGGGGCCAACGTCCTGACTTTC
TRBV7-9,.,.,TRBJ2-7,CASSQGPRGSYEQYF,TGTGCCAGCAGCCAGGGACCAAGGGGCTCCTACGAGCAGTACTTC
TRBV5-1,.,TRBD1,TRBJ2-6,CASRPTGFAANVLTF,TGCGCCAGCCGACCGACAGGGTTTGCGGCCAACGTCCTGACTTTC
TRBV11-1,once,.,TRBJ1-3,CASSLFFDVRGSPGNTIYF,TGTGCCAGCAGCTTATTCTTCGATGTCCGGGGGTCTCCTGGAAACACCATATATTTT
TRBV7-9,.,.,TRBJ1-3,CASSLDWGGSTIYF,TGTGCCAGCAGCCTCGATTGGGGGGGCTCCACCATATATTTT
TRBV15,.,TRBD1,TRBJ2-7,CATSGGTGGAYEQYF,TGTGCCACCAGCGGTGGGACAGGGGGGGCCTACGAGCAGTACTTC
TRBV20-1,.,.,TRBJ2-7,CSAGARGQYF,TGCAGTGCTGGGGCGCGGGGGCAGTACTTC
TRBV30,.,TRBD2,TRBJ2-6,CARTSGSGANVLTF,TGTGCCCGGACTAGCGGCTCTGGGGCCAACGTCCTGACTTTC
TRBV7-9,.,.,TRBJ2-7,CASSSLTQSYEQYF,TGTGCCAGCAGCTCCCTTACTCAGAGCTACGAGCAGTACTTC
TRBV5-1,.,.,TRBJ2-1,CASSPGGPSSYNEQFF,TGCGCCAGCAGCCCCGGGGGGCCTAGCTCCTACAATGAGCAGTTCTTC
TRBV10-1,once,TRBD1,TRBJ1-1,CASTGQGDAFDTEAFF,TGCGCCAGCACCGGACAGGGGGATGCTTTCGACACTGAAGCTTTCTTT
TRBV7-9,.,.,TRBJ2-7,CASSPIRRGSYEQYF,TGTGCCAGCAGCCCTATCCGACGGGGCTCCTACGAGCAGTACTTC
TRBV2,.,.,TRBJ2-7,CASRDTPSSYEQYF,TGTGCCAGCAGGGACACCCCAAGCTCCTACGAGCAGTACTTC
TRBV28,.,TRBD1,TRBJ2-5,CASSEPPGGRQETQYF,TGTGCCAGCAGTGAACCTCCAGGGGGAAGGCAAGAGACCCAGTACTTC
TRBV6-4,.,TRBD1,TRBJ1-1,CASSASGQGRTEAFF,TGTGCCAGCAGTGCCTCGGGACAGGGAAGGACTGAAGCTTTCTTT
TRBV18,.,.,TRBJ2-2,CASSPPGGWDTGELFF,TGTGCCAGCTCACCACCCGGTGGGTGGGACACCGGGGAGCTGTTTTTT
TRBV15,.,.,TRBJ2-1,CATSRDPVYNEQFF,TGTGCCACCAGCAGAGATCCTGTATACAATGAGCAGTTCTTC
TRBV5-1,once,TRBD1,TRBJ2-1,CASSLGSGTGGYNEQFF,TGCGCCAGCAGCTTGGGTTCCGGGACAGGGGGATACAATGAGCAGTTCTTC
TRBV27,once,.,TRBJ2-7,CASSSGTPGVYEQYF,TGTGCCAGCAGTTCCGGGACTCCGGGGGTCTACGAGCAGTACTTC
TRBV5-6,few,.,TRBJ1-5,CASSLGALYQPQHF,TGTGCCAGCAGCTTGGGGGCGTTATATCAGCCCCAGCATTTT
TRBV10-3,.,TRBD2,TRBJ2-1,CAISALAGGPGEQFF,TGTGCCATCAGTGCTTTAGCGGGAGGGCCTGGTGAGCAGTTCTTC
TRBV5-1,.,TRBD2,TRBJ2-2,CASSPGGNTGELFF,TGCGCCAGCAGCCCGGGGGGAAACACCGGGGAGCTGTTTTTT
TRBV7-9,.,.,TRBJ2-1,CASSLRRVYNEQFF,TGTGCCAGCAGCTTACGTCGTGTATACAATGAGCAGTTCTTC
TRBV30,.,TRBD2,TRBJ2-7,CAWSVQRDLYEQYF,TGTGCCTGGAGTGTGCAGCGGGACCTCTACGAGCAGTACTTC
TRBV10-3,.,.,TRBJ2-5,CAISESRGETQYF,TGTGCCATCAGTGAGTCGAGGGGGGAGACCCAGTACTTC
TRBV28,once,.,TRBJ2-5,CASSVVGVETQYF,TGTGCCAGCAGTGTGGTGGGAGTAGAGACCCAGTACTTC
TRBV27,.,.,TRBJ2-1,CASSYPGTPYNEQFF,TGTGCCAGCAGTTACCCCGGGACACCCTACAATGAGCAGTTCTTC
TRBV4-2,once,.,TRBJ2-1,CASSQEALQYNEQFF,TGTGCCAGCAGCCAAGAGGCCCTACAATACAATGAGCAGTTCTTC